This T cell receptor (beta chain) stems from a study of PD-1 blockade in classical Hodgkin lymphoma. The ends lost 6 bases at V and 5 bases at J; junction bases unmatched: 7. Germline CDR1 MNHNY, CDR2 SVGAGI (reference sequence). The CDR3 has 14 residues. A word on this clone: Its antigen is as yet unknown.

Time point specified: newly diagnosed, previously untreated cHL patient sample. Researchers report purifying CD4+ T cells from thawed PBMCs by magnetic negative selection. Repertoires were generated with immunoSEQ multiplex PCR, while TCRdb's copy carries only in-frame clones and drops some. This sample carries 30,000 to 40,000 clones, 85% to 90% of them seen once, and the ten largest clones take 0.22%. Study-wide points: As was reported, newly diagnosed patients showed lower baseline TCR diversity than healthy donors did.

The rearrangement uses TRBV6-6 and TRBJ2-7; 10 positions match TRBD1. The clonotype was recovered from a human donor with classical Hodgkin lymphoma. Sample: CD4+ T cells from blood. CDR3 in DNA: TGTGCCAGCAGAACCGGGACAGGGGTCCACGAGCAGTACTTC. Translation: CASRTGTGVHEQYF.